Following are 27 T cell receptor beta chains from one sample sequenced in a study of blood T cell repertoires in COVID-19. Only in-frame clones appear in the TCRdb table, and some are missing; sequencing was by immunoSEQ multiplex PCR. The repertoire holds approximately 300,000 clones, with 80% to 90% as singletons. The sample taken for sequencing was peripheral blood. The receptor source for this set is a woman in her forties or fifties with acute or convalescent COVID-19.

The chain combines TRBV10-2 with TRBJ2-3; D is ambiguous. The CDR3 has 12 amino acids. V dropped 0 bases and J dropped 7 bases, with 5 bases sitting between them. Germline CDR1 is WSHSY and CDR2 is SAAADI. CDR3 nucleotides: TGCGCCAGCAGTGAGTCGACAAATACGCAGTATTTT. It yields the protein CASSESTNTQYF.

This chain joins TRBV2 and TRBJ2-1, with a possible D match to TRBD1 (6 bases). In germline, CDR1 is SNHLY, CDR2 FYNNEI. V gave up 4 bases and J gave up 6 bases, with 13 bases separating them. The CDR3 totals 14 residues. The chain's CDR3 is CASSGDIDINEQFF. In nucleotides, the CDR3 is TGTGCCAGCAGTGGGGACATCGATATCAATGAGCAGTTCTTC.

The chain joins TRBV9 to TRBJ1-1, with 12 bases matching TRBD1. V dropped 3 bases and J dropped 6; count of bases not matched to a gene: 6. The CDR3 runs to 15 residues. Germline loops: CDR1 SGDLS, CDR2 YYNGEE. CDR3 region: CASSGRDRGLAEAFF. DNA of the CDR3: TGTGCCAGCAGCGGTCGGGACAGGGGGCTGGCTGAAGCTTTCTTT.

The chain has TRBV29-1 and TRBJ2-1; the D is unclear. CDR3 length: 13 residues. Germline-derived CDR1 and CDR2 are SQVTM and ANQGSEA. CDR3 nucleotides: TGCAGTTCCTACCACCCGGCCTACAATGAGCAGTTCTTC. The encoded protein is CSSYHPAYNEQFF.

This clone has only a few counts. The rearrangement links TRBV6-5 to TRBJ1-2, with 7 bases fitting TRBD1. CDR1 MNHEY and CDR2 SVGAGI come from the germline V gene. V lost 1 base to trimming and J lost 4 bases; unmatched junction nucleotides: 9. CDR3 size: 16 residues. The CDR3 is CASSYFQGQPSYGYTF. In DNA, the CDR3 is TGTGCCAGCAGTTACTTCCAGGGACAGCCGTCCTATGGCTACACCTTC.

In DNA, the CDR3 is TGTGCCTGGAGTCCACCCGACAGGAACACTGAAGCTTTCTTT. Translating gives CAWSPPDRNTEAFF. The rearrangement links TRBV30 to TRBJ1-1; D is possibly TRBD1 (5 bases). This CDR3 comprises 14 residues. Germline CDR1 GTSNPN, CDR2 SVGIG (reference sequence). The ends were cut back, 2 bases at V and 1 base at J, with 11 bases in the middle.

Note on this clone: Other DNA sequences in the sample encode the same CDR3. The chain employs TRBV7-3 and TRBJ2-1; 7 bases match TRBD2. Germline-derived CDR1 and CDR2 are SGHTA and FQGTGA. This CDR3 region has 14 residues. Losses at the gene ends were 5 bases for V and 3 bases for J; bases not matched to a gene: 4. CDR3 in DNA: TGTGCCAGCAGCCCCGCTAGCGGCTACAATGAGCAGTTCTTC. Its translation: CASSPASGYNEQFF.

V usage is TRBV9 and J usage is TRBJ2-2; D not resolved. V lost 2 bases to trimming and J lost 1 base, with 6 bases between them. This CDR3 contains 14 residues. In germline, CDR1 is SGDLS, CDR2 YYNGEE. The CDR3 is CASSVQMNTGELFF. CDR3 in DNA: TGTGCCAGCAGCGTTCAAATGAACACCGGGGAGCTGTTTTTT.

This chain links TRBV28 with TRBJ1-6; D gene uncertain. The CDR3 loop spans 15 amino acids. CDR1 and CDR2 from the germline V gene are MDHEN and SYDVKM. Trimming removed 9 bases from V and 0 bases from J, with 12 bases in between. The CDR3 DNA sequence: TGTGCCAGTTTAAGAGAGAGCTCCTATAATTCACCCCTCCACTTT. Its protein product is CASLRESSYNSPLHF.

This chain uses TRBV24-1 with TRBJ2-1, with 12 bases fitting TRBD2. This CDR3 is built from 16 residues. The germline V gene encodes CDR1 KGHDR and CDR2 SFDVKD. Unmatched junction bases numbered 2, after V lost 6 bases and J lost 0 bases. CDR3 DNA: TGTGCCACCAGTCCGACTAGCGGGAGCTCCTACAATGAGCAGTTCTTC. Protein: CATSPTSGSSYNEQFF.

This sequence joins TRBV27 and TRBJ2-7, with D maybe TRBD1 (5 bases). The CDR3 spans 14 residues. Trimming cost V 2 bases and J 4 bases, with 12 bases left between them. Per germline, CDR1 MNHEY and CDR2 SMNVEV (reference sequence). The CDR3 nucleotides read TGTGCCAGCAGTTTAAGAGACAGACAATACGAGCAGTACTTC. Protein product: CASSLRDRQYEQYF.

About this clone: The junction departs from germline at one end; a sequencing error may be responsible. V and J are TRBV18 and TRBJ2-7; 9 positions match TRBD1. Germline values: CDR1 KGHSH, CDR2 LQKENI. This CDR3 has 15 residues. CDR3 amino acids: CTSSPPQGASNEQYF. The CDR3 region has the DNA TGTACCAGCTCACCACCACAGGGGGCATCGAACGAGCAGTACTTC.

The V gene is TRBV9, the J gene TRBJ1-3, with TRBD1 matching over 9 bases. The J segment lost 2 bases and the V segment lost 4 bases, leaving 4 bases of the junction unmatched. The CDR3 sequence is 15 residues long. Germline V lookup: CDR1 SGDLS, CDR2 YYNGEE. CDR3 DNA: TGTGCCAGCAGCCTGACAGGGGGAACTGGAAACACCATATATTTT. Its protein product is CASSLTGGTGNTIYF.

The gene calls are TRBV10-3 and TRBJ2-3; D is unresolved. The germline V and J ends were trimmed by 0 bases and 0 bases, with 13 bases remaining between them. Germline V gene data show CDR1 as ENHRY and CDR2 as SYGVKD. The CDR3 runs to 17 residues. The CDR3 region has the DNA TGTGCCATCAGTGAGTCAGTGAACCCCACTAGCACAGATACGCAGTATTTT. It specifies CAISESVNPTSTDTQYF.

The chain is built from TRBV12-5 and TRBJ2-7, with D maybe TRBD1 (5 bases). The germline V gene encodes CDR1 LGHNT and CDR2 FRNRAP. Trimming stripped 5 bases from V and 6 bases from J, with 8 bases between. The CDR3 loop spans 11 amino acids. The CDR3 region is CASGQGGEQYV. CDR3 bases: TGTGCTAGTGGTCAGGGTGGCGAGCAGTACGTC.

This chain links TRBV20-1 with TRBJ2-7; 12 nucleotides line up with TRBD2. There are 18 residues in the CDR3. Trimming took 3 bases from V and 4 from J; bases not matched to a gene: 16. The V gene's germline CDR1 is DFQATT and CDR2 SNEGSKA (reference sequence). The CDR3 bases are TGCAGTGCTAGTGCGCTAGCGGGAGGGCCCCCCAAGCCTTACGAGCAGTACTTC. Its translation: CSASALAGGPPKPYEQYF.

The chain combines TRBV2 with TRBJ2-2, with D possibly TRBD1 on 6 matching bases. CDR1 SNHLY and CDR2 FYNNEI come from the germline V gene. CDR3 length: 16 amino acids. V was shortened by 3 bases and J by 5 bases, with 16 bases between the two germline ends. The CDR3 sequence is CASSERGSIGTGELFF. The CDR3 coding sequence is TGTGCCAGCAGTGAGAGGGGGTCAATAGGGACCGGGGAGCTGTTTTTT.

The chain employs TRBV4-2 and TRBJ1-2; the D gene is possibly TRBD1 (5 bases). This CDR3 has 17 amino acids. Per germline, CDR1 LGHNA and CDR2 YNFKEQ. V shed 3 bases and J shed 4 bases, with 21 bases lying between them. The CDR3 is CASSHSPQGVESYGYTF. In DNA form, the CDR3 reads TGTGCCAGCAGCCACTCTCCTCAGGGCGTCGAGAGCTATGGCTACACCTTC.

This clone was seen only once. The rearrangement links TRBV5-5 to TRBJ2-5, with TRBD1 matching 8 bases. The germline CDR1 and CDR2 sequences are SGHKS and YYEKEE (reference sequence). After removal of 4 bases from V and 2 bases from J, the junction contained 4 bases not matched to a gene. This CDR3 comprises 14 residues. As DNA, the CDR3 is TGTGCCAGCAGCCTGGGACAGGCACAAGAGACCCAGTACTTC. Protein: CASSLGQAQETQYF.

The sample holds a few counts of this clone. This CDR3 is CASSPGQGMGTEAFF. The CDR3 DNA follows: TGCGCCAGCAGCCCCGGACAGGGTATGGGCACTGAAGCTTTCTTT. This chain links TRBV4-1 with TRBJ1-1; TRBD1 matches 8 bases. Germline CDR1 is MGHRA and CDR2 is YSYEKL. The CDR3 is 15 amino acids. V dropped 4 bases and J dropped 4; count of bases not matched to a gene: 8.

This chain joins TRBV2 and TRBJ1-1; D might be TRBD1 (5 bases). CDR3 length: 13 residues. Trimming removed 7 bases from V and 5 bases from J, with 14 bases in between. CDR1 is SNHLY and CDR2 is FYNNEI in the germline V gene. CDR3 in DNA: TGTGCCAGCACCGCCGACAGTACAACTGAAGCTTTCTTT. It encodes CASTADSTTEAFF.

The chain links TRBV29-1 to TRBJ2-7, with 7 nucleotides matching TRBD1. The CDR3 totals 13 residues. Germline V CDR1 and CDR2: SQVTM, ANQGSEA. V dropped 3 bases and J dropped 5; count of bases not matched to a gene: 7. The CDR3 region has the DNA TGCAGCGTTGAGGGACAGTTCACAAACGAGCAGTACTTC. Its translation: CSVEGQFTNEQYF.

The gene calls are TRBV11-3 and TRBJ2-7; D not certain. The V end lost 2 bases, the J end lost 5 bases, and 10 bases lay between the germline ends. The CDR3 is 13 amino acids. CDR1 is SGHNT, CDR2 YENEEA, per germline. CDR3 bases: TGTGCCAGCAGCTTAAGGCCCCGGGACGAGCAGTACTTC. It translates to CASSLRPRDEQYF.

A remark on this clone: Other DNA sequences from this sample encode an identical CDR3 as well. The chain is built from TRBV5-1 and TRBJ2-5; possible D gene TRBD2, 6 bases. Germline V lookup: CDR1 SGHRS, CDR2 YFSETQ. The CDR3 runs to 13 residues. V was shortened by 4 bases and J by 5 bases, with 12 bases between the two germline ends. Here the CDR3 reads CASSTQGGETQYF. CDR3 coding DNA: TGCGCCAGCAGCACCCAGGGAGGCGAGACCCAGTACTTC.

V and J are TRBV2 and TRBJ2-2; maybe TRBD2 (5 bases). The V and J ends lost 7 bases and 3 bases respectively, with 15 bases between them. Germline V lookup: CDR1 SNHLY, CDR2 FYNNEI. CDR3 length: 15 amino acids. The CDR3 region is CASIVRGLDTGELFF. The CDR3 nucleotides read TGTGCCAGCATCGTCCGTGGACTGGACACCGGGGAGCTGTTTTTT.

This rearrangement joins TRBV2 to TRBJ1-1; possibly TRBD1 for D (5 bases). This CDR3 region has 14 residues. Germline lookup yields CDR1 SNHLY and CDR2 FYNNEI. V was shortened by 2 bases and J by 2 bases, with 9 bases between the two germline ends. CDR3 amino acids: CASSETGENTEAFF. CDR3 nucleotides: TGTGCCAGCAGTGAAACGGGGGAAAACACTGAAGCTTTCTTT.

The chain joins TRBV19 to TRBJ2-1; D is perhaps TRBD1 or TRBD2 (5 bases each). CDR3 length equals 16 residues. Trimming stripped 4 bases from V and 8 bases from J, with 21 bases between. Germline assignment: CDR1 LNHDA and CDR2 SQIVND (reference sequence). CDR3 in amino acids: CASSKEGRVGIDEQFF. The CDR3 DNA sequence: TGTGCCAGTAGTAAAGAGGGGCGCGTTGGTATTGATGAGCAGTTCTTC. The full variable domain, its missing parts supplied by reference TRBV19 and TRBJ2-1, is DGGITQSPKYLFRKEGQNVTLSCEQNLNHDAMYWYRQDPGQGLRLIYYSQIVNDFQKGDIAEGYSVSREKKESFPLTVTSAQKNPTAFYLCASSKEGRVGIDEQFFGPGTRLTVL.